Listed here are 17 T cell receptor beta chains from one sample, sequenced in a study of blood T cell repertoires in COVID-19. Sequencing was performed with immunoSEQ multiplex PCR; in TCRdb, only in-frame clones are kept and a portion is missing. This sample has more than 110,000 clones; 60% to 80% occur once, and the top ten carry roughly 8.6%. Sequencing was performed on peripheral blood. All receptors derive from a woman between 45 and 60 years old with active or convalescent COVID-19.

This clone was counted a few times. The chain links TRBV28 to TRBJ1-2; 9 nucleotides match TRBD1. Germline assignment: CDR1 MDHEN and CDR2 SYDVKM. The V segment lost 6 bases and the J segment 3 bases; nucleotides outside the gene matches: 5. This CDR3 has 14 amino acids. CDR3 nucleotides: TGTGCCAGCAGAATCGGACAGGGGCACTATGGCTACACCTTC. Translation: CASRIGQGHYGYTF.

The J gene is TRBJ1-3, the V gene TRBV6-1; 7 bases fit TRBD1. The CDR3 length is 16 residues. Germline CDR1 is MNHNS and CDR2 is SASEGT. Trimming took 1 base from V and 0 from J; bases not matched to a gene: 3. CDR3 protein: CASSEDRTGSGNTIYF. In DNA form, the CDR3 reads TGTGCCAGCAGTGAAGATCGGACAGGCTCTGGAAACACCATATATTTT.

This chain uses TRBV6-5 with TRBJ2-1; possible D gene TRBD1, 6 bases. CDR3 length equals 16 residues. The V end was cut by 2 bases, the J end by 5 bases, with 16 bases between. Germline values: CDR1 MNHEY, CDR2 SVGAGI. The DNA of the CDR3 is TGTGCCAGCAGTTACCCAAAGGGACACGTCAACAATGAGCAGTTCTTC. As protein: CASSYPKGHVNNEQFF.

The chain has TRBV7-9 and TRBJ2-1, with D possibly matching TRBD1 (6 bases). V was clipped by 4 bases and J by 4 bases, with 14 bases between them. Per the germline V gene, CDR1 is SEHNR and CDR2 is FQNEAQ (reference sequence). The CDR3 has 15 amino acids. Here the CDR3 reads CASSYGQRQYNEQFF. CDR3 in DNA: TGTGCCAGCAGCTACGGACAGCGCCAATACAATGAGCAGTTCTTC.

Here the CDR3 DNA reads TGTGCCAGTAGTATTTCATTGTCGGGGACAGGGTCTATTCCTCAGCCCCAGCATTTT. This translates into CASSISLSGTGSIPQPQHF. The chain carries TRBV19 and TRBJ1-5, with 9 bases identical to TRBD1. V dropped 3 bases and J dropped 6; count of bases not matched to a gene: 18. CDR3 length equals 19 residues. Per germline, CDR1 LNHDA and CDR2 SQIVND (reference sequence).

The CDR3, as DNA: TGTGCCAGCAGTTTAGGACAAAGGCACACTGAAGCTTTCTTT. It translates to CASSLGQRHTEAFF. This rearrangement joins TRBV28 to TRBJ1-1; tentatively, D is TRBD1 (5 bases). Germline values: CDR1 MDHEN, CDR2 SYDVKM. Trimming removed 2 bases from V and 3 bases from J, with 10 bases in between. CDR3 length equals 14 residues.

J is TRBJ1-2 and V is TRBV10-3; possible D gene TRBD1, 5 bases. Trimming took 2 bases from V and 3 from J, leaving 10 bases between them. The CDR3 spans 14 residues. The germline CDR1 and CDR2 sequences are ENHRY and SYGVKD. The CDR3 region has the DNA TGTGCCATCAGTGAGGGCAGGGCGGACTATGGCTACACCTTC. It translates to CAISEGRADYGYTF.

The rearrangement links TRBV3-1 (or the pseudogene TRBV3-2) to TRBJ2-1; 8 nucleotides agree with TRBD2. Germline trimming cut 5 bases from V and 2 bases from J; bases unmatched to any gene: 5. Germline CDR1 LGHDT, CDR2 YNNKEL (reference sequence). The CDR3 consists of 15 residues. CDR3: CASSFGRGAYNEQFF. Written as DNA, the CDR3 is TGTGCCAGCAGCTTCGGGCGGGGGGCCTACAATGAGCAGTTCTTC.

This clone was counted a few times. This chain links TRBV30 with TRBJ1-5, with D perhaps matching TRBD1 (6 bases). Trimming took off 2 bases at V and 5 bases at J, with 10 bases between the two ends. Germline values: CDR1 GTSNPN, CDR2 SVGIG (reference sequence). The CDR3 has 13 residues. In nucleotides, the CDR3 is TGTGCCTGGAGTCTTCGACAGGATCAGCCCCAGCATTTT. This sequence encodes CAWSLRQDQPQHF.

The chain uses TRBV30 and TRBJ2-3, with 11 bases aligning to TRBD2. V lost 1 base, J lost 5 bases, and 5 bases stayed unmatched. The CDR3 is 15 amino acids. The germline V gene has CDR1 GTSNPN and CDR2 SVGIG (reference sequence). CDR3 bases: TGTGCCTGGAGTGCCCTAGCGGGGGGCAAAGATACGCAGTATTTT. This encodes CAWSALAGGKDTQYF.

Written as DNA, the CDR3 is TGCGCCAGCAGCTTGGATCCGGGACTAGCGGGGGAGCTGTTTTTT. Translated, it gives CASSLDPGLAGELFF. The chain links TRBV5-1 to TRBJ2-2, with TRBD2 matching over 10 bases. The germline V gene encodes CDR1 SGHRS and CDR2 YFSETQ. The CDR3 contains 15 residues. J lost 8 bases, V lost 0 bases, and 4 bases had no gene match.

The chain links TRBV6-2 or TRBV6-3 to TRBJ1-5, with D tentatively TRBD1 (5 bases). The CDR3 has 15 residues. V was shortened by 0 bases and J by 2 bases, with 8 bases between the two germline ends. CDR1 and CDR2 (germline): MNHEY, SVGEGT. The CDR3 loop is CASSYSGAGNQPQHF. In nucleotides, the CDR3 is TGTGCCAGCAGTTACTCAGGGGCCGGCAATCAGCCCCAGCATTTT.

This clone was counted a few times. The chain couples TRBV15 to TRBJ2-5, with 7 bases aligning to TRBD2. The V and J ends lost 0 bases and 1 base, in that order; junction bases with no gene match: 5. The CDR3 length is 16 residues. The germline CDR1 and CDR2 sequences are LNHNV and YYDKDF (reference sequence). CDR3 sequence reads: CATSRDRTRGQETQYF. CDR3 DNA sequence: TGTGCCACCAGCAGAGACCGGACTAGGGGCCAAGAGACCCAGTACTTC.

The chain is built from TRBV2 and TRBJ1-1, with a tentative D call TRBD1 (5 bases). Deletions cut 5 bases from V and 4 bases from J, with 8 bases between. The CDR3 covers 12 residues. Germline CDR1 reads SNHLY; CDR2 reads FYNNEI. The CDR3 spells CASSSGATEAFF. DNA of the CDR3: TGTGCCAGCAGTAGCGGGGCCACTGAAGCTTTCTTT. Variable domain in full (rest from reference TRBV2 and TRBJ1-1): EPEVTQTPSHQVTQMGQEVILRCVPISNHLYFYWYRQILGQKVEFLVSFYNNEISEKSEIFDDQFSVERPDGSNFTLKIRSTKLEDSAMYFCASSSGATEAFFGQGTRLTVV.

This chain joins TRBV28 and TRBJ1-6, with D tentatively TRBD1 (6 bases). The CDR3 spans 14 residues. CDR1 is MDHEN, CDR2 SYDVKM, per germline. With 4 bases removed from V and 8 bases from J, the gap between germline ends came to 12 bases. The CDR3 DNA reads as TGTGCCAGCAGTTCTCTACAGGGTGATTCACCCCTCCACTTT. Protein: CASSSLQGDSPLHF.

The chain joins TRBV7-2 to TRBJ2-3; TRBD2 matches 8 bases. The CDR3 is made up of 17 amino acids. V shed 1 base, J shed 7 bases, and the junction held 13 bases outside the gene matches. CDR1 and CDR2 (germline): SGHTA, FQGNSA. CDR3 residues: CASSLGGVAGRLNTQYF. As DNA, the CDR3 is TGTGCCAGCAGCTTAGGAGGGGTAGCGGGAAGGCTAAATACGCAGTATTTT.

The rearrangement joins TRBV18 to TRBJ1-2; 8 nucleotides match TRBD1. The length of the CDR3 is 17 residues. In germline, CDR1 is KGHSH, CDR2 LQKENI. V was clipped by 6 bases and J by 5 bases; unmatched bases: 17. The CDR3 DNA follows: TGTGCCAGCTCGCTACTAAACGCCGGGACAGGATTGTATGGCTACACCTTC. This encodes CASSLLNAGTGLYGYTF.